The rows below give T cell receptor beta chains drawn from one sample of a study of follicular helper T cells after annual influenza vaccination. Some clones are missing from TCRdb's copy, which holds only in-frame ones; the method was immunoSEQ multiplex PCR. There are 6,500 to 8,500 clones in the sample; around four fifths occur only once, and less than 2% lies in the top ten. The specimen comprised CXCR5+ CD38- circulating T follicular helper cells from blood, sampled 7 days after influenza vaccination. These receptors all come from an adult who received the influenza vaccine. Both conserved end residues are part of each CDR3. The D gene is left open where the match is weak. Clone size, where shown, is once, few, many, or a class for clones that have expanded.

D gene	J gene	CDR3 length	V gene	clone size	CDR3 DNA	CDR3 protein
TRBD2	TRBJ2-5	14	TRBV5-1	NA	TGCGCCAGCAGCTCCGGTCCCGGGGGGGAGACCCAGTACTTC	CASSSGPGGETQYF
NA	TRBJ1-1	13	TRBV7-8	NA	TGTGCCAGCAAAGAGACGTTGAACACTGAAGCTTTCTTT	CASKETLNTEAFF
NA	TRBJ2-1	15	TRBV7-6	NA	TGTGCCAGCAGCGGGGGGCGGGGGAGCAACAATGAGCAGTTCTTC	CASSGGRGSNNEQFF
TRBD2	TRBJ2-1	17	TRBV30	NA	TGTGCCTGCTCGAAGGGACTAGCGGGGGGACTAACCAAAGAGCAGTTCTTC	CACSKGLAGGLTKEQFF
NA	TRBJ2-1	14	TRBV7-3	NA	TGTGCCAGCAGCCCACCTGGGTCCTACAATGAGCAGTTCTTC	CASSPPGSYNEQFF
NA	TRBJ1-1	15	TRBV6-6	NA	TGTGCCAGCAGTTACCCCGGGACCGCGGACACTGAAGCTTTCTTT	CASSYPGTADTEAFF
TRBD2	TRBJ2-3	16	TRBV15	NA	TGTGCCACCAGCAGAGGGACTAGCGGGGTTATAAATACGCAGTATTTT	CATSRGTSGVINTQYF
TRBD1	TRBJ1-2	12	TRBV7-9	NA	TGTGCCGGCGATCGGGACAGCCCCCCGGACACCTTC	CAGDRDSPPDTF
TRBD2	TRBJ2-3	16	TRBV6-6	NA	TGTGCCAGCAGTGCCTCGGGACTAGCATTTCCAGATACGCAGTATTTT	CASSASGLAFPDTQYF
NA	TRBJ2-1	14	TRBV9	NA	TGTGCCAGCAGCGTAGGGTCCAGACCCATTGAGCAGTTCTTC	CASSVGSRPIEQFF
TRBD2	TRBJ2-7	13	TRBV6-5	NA	TGTGCCAGCAGCCTACCGGGGGGGAACGAGCAGTACTTC	CASSLPGGNEQYF
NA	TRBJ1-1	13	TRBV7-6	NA	TGTGCCAGCAGCCTCTCCTGGGGGACTGAAGCTTTCTTT	CASSLSWGTEAFF
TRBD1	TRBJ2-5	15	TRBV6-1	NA	TGTGCCAGCAGCGACCGGGACAGAACAAAAGAGACCCAGTACTTC	CASSDRDRTKETQYF
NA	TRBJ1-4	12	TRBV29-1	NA	TGCAGCGTTGCCAAGAATAATGAAAAACTGTTTTTT	CSVAKNNEKLFF
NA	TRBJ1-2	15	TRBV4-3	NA	TGCGCCAGCAGCCAAGATTGGGGGGTAAACTATGGCTACACCTTC	CASSQDWGVNYGYTF
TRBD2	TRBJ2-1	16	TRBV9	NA	TGTGCCAGCAGCGTAGGTCTAGCGGGGGGGGCTGATGAGCAGTTCTTC	CASSVGLAGGADEQFF
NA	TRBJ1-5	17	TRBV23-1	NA	TGCGCCAGCAGTCAAAAGTTTCGGGTATTTCGGAATCAGCCCCAGCATTTT	CASSQKFRVFRNQPQHF
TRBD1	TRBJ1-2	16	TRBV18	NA	TGTGCCAGCGCTTCAGCAGGGACAGGGGGTGCGGATGGCTACACCTTC	CASASAGTGGADGYTF
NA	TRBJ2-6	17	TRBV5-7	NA	TGTGCCAGCAGCTTCCATACTGTTAGCTCTGGGGCCAACGTCCTGACTTTC	CASSFHTVSSGANVLTF
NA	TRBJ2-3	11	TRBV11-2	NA	TGTGCCAGCAGCAGTCCAGATACGCAGTATTTT	CASSSPDTQYF
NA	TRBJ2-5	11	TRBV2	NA	TGTGCCAGCAGTGTCGAAGAGACCCAGTACTTC	CASSVEETQYF
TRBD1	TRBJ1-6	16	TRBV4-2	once	TGTGCCAGCAGCCCGGGGACAGCTAATTATAATTCACCCCTCCACTTT	CASSPGTANYNSPLHF
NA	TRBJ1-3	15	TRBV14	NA	TGTGCCAGCAGTGTAAGCCTGGGCTCTGGAAACACCATATATTTT	CASSVSLGSGNTIYF
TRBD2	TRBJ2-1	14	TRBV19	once	TGTGCCAGTACCCAAAGACTAGCCTCCCATGAGCAGTTCTTC	CASTQRLASHEQFF
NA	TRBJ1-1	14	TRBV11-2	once	TGTGCCAGCAGCTTCCTCCGACAGAACACTGAAGCTTTCTTT	CASSFLRQNTEAFF
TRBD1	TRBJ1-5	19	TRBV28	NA	TGTGCCAGCAGCCCACAACCGGGACAGGGTTGGTTCGGCAATCAGCCCCAGCATTTT	CASSPQPGQGWFGNQPQHF
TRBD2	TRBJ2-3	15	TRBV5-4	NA	TGTGCCAGCAGCCAACGAGCGGGGGCGGCAGATACGCAGTATTTT	CASSQRAGAADTQYF
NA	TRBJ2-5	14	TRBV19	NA	TGTGCCAGTAGTTGGGGGCTGAACCAAGAGACCCAGTACTTC	CASSWGLNQETQYF
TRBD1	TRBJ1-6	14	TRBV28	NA	TGTGCCAGCAGAGAGACAGGGGGCGGTTCACCCCTCCACTTT	CASRETGGGSPLHF
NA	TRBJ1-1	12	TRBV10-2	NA	TGCGCCAGCAGCTTCGGGGTCACTGAAGCTTTCTTT	CASSFGVTEAFF
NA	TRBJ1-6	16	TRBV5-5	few	TGTGCCAGCAGCTTGTATTCGGCAGGGGACGTTTCACCCCTCCACTTT	CASSLYSAGDVSPLHF
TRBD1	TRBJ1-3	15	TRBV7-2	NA	TGTGCCAGCAGTGTAGACAGGGGCTCTGGAAACACCATATATTTT	CASSVDRGSGNTIYF
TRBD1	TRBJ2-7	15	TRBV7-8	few	TGTGCCAGCAGCCCGCGGGACAGGGGCTCCTACGAGCAGTACTTC	CASSPRDRGSYEQYF
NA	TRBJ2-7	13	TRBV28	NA	TGTGCCAGCAGGGAGGGAGGAATCGACGAGCAGTACTTC	CASREGGIDEQYF
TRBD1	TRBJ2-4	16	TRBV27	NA	TGTGCCAGCAGAGGACAGGATATACTAGCCAAAAACATTCAGTACTTC	CASRGQDILAKNIQYF
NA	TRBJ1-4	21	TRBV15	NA	TGTGCCACCAGCAGAGATCGTCTCGGGAGGGGGGGATATGCAACTAATGAAAAACTGTTTTTT	CATSRDRLGRGGYATNEKLFF
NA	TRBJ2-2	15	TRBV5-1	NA	TGCGCCAGCAGCCCGGCCCTCGGAAGGGCGGGGGAGCTGTTTTTT	CASSPALGRAGELFF
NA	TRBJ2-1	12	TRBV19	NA	TGTGCCAGTGGGGCCCCCTGGCATGAGCAGTTCTTC	CASGAPWHEQFF
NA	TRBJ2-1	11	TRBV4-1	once	TGCGCCAGCAGCCAAGGCAATGAGCAGTTCTTC	CASSQGNEQFF
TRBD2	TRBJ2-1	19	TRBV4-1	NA	TGCGCCAGCAGCCAAGATTGGAAAGGGGCGGGGGGCCAGGGGTATGAGCAGTTCTTC	CASSQDWKGAGGQGYEQFF
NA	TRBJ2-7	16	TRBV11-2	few	TGTGCCAGCAGCTTAGCTTTGCAGGGGAAGGGGGACGAGCAGTACTTC	CASSLALQGKGDEQYF
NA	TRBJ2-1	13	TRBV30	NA	TGTGCCTGGAAGAGGAGCTCCTACAATGAGCAGTTCTTC	CAWKRSSYNEQFF
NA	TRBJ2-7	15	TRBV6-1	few	TGTGCCAGCAGTGAACAGTTTCGCGGCCCCTACGAGCAGTACTTC	CASSEQFRGPYEQYF
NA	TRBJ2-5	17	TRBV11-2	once	TGTGCCAGCAGCTTAGCAGTCCCAGCCGAAGGTGGAGAGACCCAGTACTTC	CASSLAVPAEGGETQYF
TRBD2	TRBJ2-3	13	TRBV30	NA	TGTGCCTTGACTAGCGGGTTCACAGATACGCAGTATTTT	CALTSGFTDTQYF
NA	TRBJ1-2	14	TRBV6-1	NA	TGTGCCAGCAGTGAACCAAGTGGGGCCTATGGCTACACCTTC	CASSEPSGAYGYTF
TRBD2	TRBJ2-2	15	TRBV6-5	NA	TGTGCCAGCAAACGGGGCGGGGGGTACACCGGGGAGCTGTTTTTT	CASKRGGGYTGELFF
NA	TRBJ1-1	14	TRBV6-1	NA	TGTGCCAGCAGAGAGGGGGGAGTGCTAGCTGAAGCTTTCTTT	CASREGGVLAEAFF
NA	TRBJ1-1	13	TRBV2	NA	TGTGCCAGCAGTGCCCAGGCGAACACTGAAGCTTTCTTT	CASSAQANTEAFF